This record concerns one T cell receptor beta chain sequence. Its antigen has not been determined. Within one base of it there is no much larger clone, and no base qualities were kept. This sample was taken from a study of T cell clones after liver transplantation (dated by TCRdb to the late 2010s). Context from the whole study: Samples were obtained from ITN030ST, a randomized trial in which withdrawal of immunosuppression was attempted within 2 years of liver transplantation. Three of the eight recipients were HCV-positive; the others were transplanted for non-autoimmune, non-viral indications. Of the 8 liver transplant recipients making up the studied cohort, 3 were classified as tolerant and 5 as non-tolerant. Blood samples were taken pre-transplant, pre-randomization before withdrawal, and post-randomization after full withdrawal or failed withdrawal. No induction therapy was given to the subjects, and standard immunosuppression was administered until randomization at 12-24 months post-transplant. Tolerance was defined as complete immunosuppression withdrawal for at least one year with no rise in liver enzymes beyond twice the upper limit of normal. Donor-reactive T cell clones were identified by TCRbeta sequencing after a pre-transplant mixed lymphocyte reaction and then tracked in post-transplant blood. Third party-reactive TCRbeta sequences were also identified from pre-transplant MLRs to serve as an antigen-independent comparator for donor-reactive sequences.

Beyond this particular receptor, the publication reports: Without allograft tissue specimens, donor-reactive T cells may have migrated into the graft rather than being deleted. Once repertoire turnover was taken into account, donor-reactive detection showed a significant reduction for CD4 in 7 of 8 subjects and for CD8 in 8 of 8. The conclusions were considered preliminary, being limited by small, heterogeneous patient numbers and non-standardized post-transplant time points. A significant post-transplant decrease in circulating donor-reactive CD4 TCRbeta sequences was observed in most of the 8 subjects, irrespective of tolerance or HCV status. Low numbers of available donor cells limited the measurable donor-reactive repertoire in a couple of subjects. The decline in donor-reactive sequences exceeded the decline in third party-reactive sequences, suggesting partial antigen-specific deletion that was unrelated to withdrawal success.

The time point label of this sample denotes: pre-transplant. Thawed unstimulated PBMCs were stained for CD3, CD4 and CD8 and FACS-sorted into CD3+CD4+ and CD3+CD8+ populations. Each of the 8 studied subjects was randomized to immunosuppression withdrawal. Genomic DNA was isolated with the Qiagen DNeasy Blood and Tissue Kit. High-throughput TCRbeta CDR3 sequencing of frozen genomic DNA was performed by immunoSEQ, including PCR amplification, mapping, bias correction and internal controls. The original methods were these. Only productive rearrangements were retained, with each unique TCRbeta sequence defined by its CDR3 nucleotide sequence together with its V and J gene. A sequence counted as donor-reactive only if the sequence showed at least 5-fold expansion in CFSE-low cells compared with unstimulated pre-transplant cells and had a frequency of at least 0.01%. Minimum frequency thresholds were set for each subject on the basis of the unstimulated sample with the lowest template count, so that a detection power of at least 90% was ensured. Jensen-Shannon divergence between the top 1000 TCRbeta sequences after and before transplant was used to measure repertoire turnover. Two-sided Fisher's exact tests were used to test for changes in how often donor-reactive sequences were detected. Sourced from immuneACCESS, this table was stored by TCRdb with only in-frame sequences that have V and J called. A share of the clones is absent; for the studies checked, an unresolved V gene accounts for under half, and the remainder has no known explanation. V and J calls and clone size are as listed in that table; D and trimming were resolved from the DNA. The sample contains tens of thousands of clones, around nine tenths of them found a single time. Of the sample, 2% to 3% falls within the top ten clones.

Measured from the cysteine to the phenylalanine, the CDR3 is 15 residues long. CDR3 DNA is the only sequence kept; it has 45 bases, read in frame from the first base. The germline V gene supplies CDR1 MDHEN and CDR2 SYDVKM. The junction shows trimming of 6 bases on V and 3 bases on J, plus 17 bases between the germline ends. The source was CD4+ T cells from blood, collected before liver transplant. This receptor chain uses TRBV28 and TRBJ2-5, with TRBD2 tentatively as D gene (6 bases match). The receptor's source is a human donor who received a liver transplant. The nucleotides are TGTGCCAGCAGCCCCCTTAGCGGAGCGGAAGAGACCCAGTACTTC. Translated, this gives CASSPLSGAEETQYF.